This T cell receptor beta chain is from a study of human T cells and chemical hapten exposure. It was the library that attached unique molecular identifiers to individual cDNA molecules. MiXCR, run by TCRdb on the RACE reads, gives a single entry per CDR3 protein. The profile shows approximately 320,000 distinct CDR3 sequences, 4.5% to 7% of them singletons. The time point was: pre-sensitization, week 0. Described treatment: therapeutic diphenylcyclopropenone sensitization with weekly scalp DPC. V gave up 4 bases and J gave up 10 bases, with 13 bases separating them. The CDR3 loop spans 12 amino acids. Germline CDR1 reads SEHNR; CDR2 reads FQNEAQ (reference sequence). This clonotype has ten or more counts.

This clonotype was sampled from a woman aged 18-29 years with alopecia areata. Some clones in this sample may be carry-over from other donors' samples. The J gene is TRBJ1-1, the V gene TRBV7-9; D is possibly TRBD1 (5 bases). The sequencing used whole blood, collected in connection with sensitization to the hapten diphenylcyclopropenone (DPC). The CDR3 DNA is TGTGCCAGCAGCTACGGCAGGGATGGAGCTTTCTTT. Residues: CASSYGRDGAFF.